This is a list of T cell receptor beta chains from one sample in a study of shared clonotypes between healthy human individuals. Here immunoSEQ multiplex PCR was the method, and the copy in TCRdb shows in-frame clones only, minus some. The sample lists 550,000 to 650,000 clones, 90% to 97% occurring once. The sample consisted of naive CD8+ T cells sorted from blood. The receptors stem from a woman in her twenties or thirties in good health. Both conserved end residues are part of each CDR3. D genes are given only for firm matches. Part of the rows lack a size; the others show once, few, many or a class for expanded clones.

NA	TRBJ1-1	TRBV13	TRBD1	TGTGCCAGCAGCTCACCAGCTACAGGGGAGAACACTGAAGCTTTCTTT	CASSSPATGENTEAFF
NA	TRBJ2-7	TRBV27	TRBD1	TGTGCCAGCAGTCCCCTGGACAGGGTAAACGAGCAGTACTTC	CASSPLDRVNEQYF
NA	TRBJ1-5	TRBV28	NA	TGTGCCAGCTCGCCCCCAGGATTTCAGCCCCAGCATTTT	CASSPPGFQPQHF
once	TRBJ2-7	TRBV9	TRBD2	TGTGCCAGCAGTGGACTAGCAGACTACGAGCAGTACTTC	CASSGLADYEQYF
NA	TRBJ1-5	TRBV2	NA	TGTGCCAGCAGTGAAATCCAGGGGTATAGCAATCAGCCCCAGCATTTT	CASSEIQGYSNQPQHF
few	TRBJ2-7	TRBV9	TRBD1	TGTGCCAGCAGCGGACAGGGCTACGAGCAGTACTTC	CASSGQGYEQYF
NA	TRBJ2-5	TRBV6-4	TRBD2	TGTGCCAGCAGTGTCGAGGGACTAGCGGGAGTAGGAGAGACCCAGTACTTC	CASSVEGLAGVGETQYF
NA	TRBJ1-5	TRBV7-8	NA	TGTGCCAGCAGCTTAAGTCCCGCGGCGTTGGGTCAGCCCCAGCATTTT	CASSLSPAALGQPQHF
NA	TRBJ1-6	TRBV5-6	NA	TGTGCCAGCAGCCGGACCCCCTGGGATTCACCCCTCCACTTT	CASSRTPWDSPLHF
once	TRBJ2-7	TRBV30	NA	TGTGCCTGGAGTGAGGGGTCCGAGGACGAGCAGTACTTC	CAWSEGSEDEQYF
NA	TRBJ1-2	TRBV20-1	NA	TGCAGTGCCAGGACAGACTATGGCTACACCTTC	CSARTDYGYTF
NA	TRBJ2-7	TRBV5-4	NA	TGTGCCAGCAGCTTGCGCGGCAGAAGCTCCTACGAGCAGTACTTC	CASSLRGRSSYEQYF
NA	TRBJ2-1	TRBV9	NA	TGTGCCAGCAGCGGGGGCGGCGATGAGCAGTTCTTC	CASSGGGDEQFF
NA	TRBJ2-5	TRBV6-1	NA	TGTGCCAGCAGCGGAGAAACAGGACAGCAAGAGACCCAGTACTTC	CASSGETGQQETQYF
NA	TRBJ1-2	TRBV6-1	NA	TGTGCCAGCATGGAGGACATCGGATATGGCTACACCTTC	CASMEDIGYGYTF
NA	TRBJ2-3	TRBV15	TRBD2	TGTGCCACCAGCACTCGACTAGCGGGAGGCTCCACCAGCACAGATACGCAGTATTTT	CATSTRLAGGSTSTDTQYF
NA	TRBJ1-5	TRBV5-8	TRBD1	TGTGCCAGCAGCACTGGACAGGCGAGCAATCAGCCCCAGCATTTT	CASSTGQASNQPQHF
NA	TRBJ2-7	TRBV5-4	NA	TGTGCCAGCAGCTTGGGGCAGGGGCTGTCCTACGAGCAGTACTTC	CASSLGQGLSYEQYF
NA	TRBJ1-4	TRBV7-9	NA	TGTGCCAGCAGCCCGTCTTCGGCGGGGGTTAATGAAAAACTGTTTTTT	CASSPSSAGVNEKLFF
NA	TRBJ2-7	TRBV27	TRBD2	TGTGCCAGCAGTCCAGAAACGGGACTAGCGATATACGAGCAGTACTTC	CASSPETGLAIYEQYF
NA	TRBJ2-1	TRBV5-6	TRBD2	TGTGCCAGCAGCTTCCCCTTAGCGGGAGATAGTGTTGAGCAGTTCTTC	CASSFPLAGDSVEQFF
NA	TRBJ1-4	TRBV28	TRBD1	TGTGCCAGCAGTCCGCTGGACAGGGCGGAGGCAACTAATGAAAAACTGTTTTTT	CASSPLDRAEATNEKLFF
NA	TRBJ2-7	TRBV27	TRBD2	TGTGCCAGCAGTTCTAGCGGGCCGGGCGAGCAGTACTTC	CASSSSGPGEQYF
NA	TRBJ1-2	TRBV7-2	NA	TGTGCCAGCAGCCTCGGGCCGAACTACTATGGCTACACCTTC	CASSLGPNYYGYTF
NA	TRBJ2-6	TRBV27	TRBD1	TGTGCCAGCAGTTCAGCAGGGGGCGGTGGGGCCAACGTCCTGACTTTC	CASSSAGGGGANVLTF
NA	TRBJ2-7	TRBV19	NA	TGTGCCAGTAACCCCGCCGGGGGCAAATTGAGCGAGCAGTACTTC	CASNPAGGKLSEQYF
NA	TRBJ2-7	TRBV5-1	NA	TGCGCCAGCAGCTTTGGAGGATACGAGCAGTACTTC	CASSFGGYEQYF
NA	TRBJ2-5	TRBV5-1	TRBD2	TGCGCCAGCAGCTTGTCACTAGCGGGCCAAGAGACCCAGTACTTC	CASSLSLAGQETQYF
NA	TRBJ1-2	TRBV11-2	NA	TGTGCCAGCAGCTTAGTGTGGGGATTCAACTATGGCTACACCTTC	CASSLVWGFNYGYTF
NA	TRBJ2-3	TRBV13	NA	TGTGCCAGCAGAAAGCAGGCAGATACGCAGTATTTT	CASRKQADTQYF
NA	TRBJ1-1	TRBV6-1	NA	TGTGCCAGCAGTGAAGGGCGGCCATCTCCTGAAGCTTTCTTT	CASSEGRPSPEAFF
NA	TRBJ2-7	TRBV27	TRBD2	TGTGCCAGCAGCGACCGACTAGCGGGAAATCGGGAGCAGTACTTC	CASSDRLAGNREQYF